This T cell receptor beta chain appears in the sequencing data of a study of shared clonotypes between healthy human individuals. After removal of 8 bases from V and 5 bases from J, the junction contained 7 bases not matched to a gene. The CDR3 covers 14 residues. Germline V CDR1 and CDR2: LNHNV, YYDKDF (reference sequence). This table comes from immunoSEQ multiplex PCR, and its TCRdb copy is limited to in-frame clones, with some not included. The sample consists of fewer than 3 million clones, 80% to 95% of them appearing once. HIV-negative, healthy adults without recent acute infections or vaccinations were the donors. A CD45RA+ naive subset and a CD45RA-negative memory subset were split from CD4+ cells.

The chain links TRBV15 to TRBJ2-1, with 9 nucleotides matching TRBD2. Sequenced input: naive CD4+ T cells from PBMCs. Noted subset: CD45RA+ positively selected. This sequence originates from a man between 18 and 29 years old in good health. Some clones in this sample may be carry-over from other donors' samples. The CDR3 coding sequence is TGTGCCACCGGGCGGGAGGGCCCTAACAATGAGCAGTTCTTC. Amino acids: CATGREGPNNEQFF.